One sample yielded the 31 T cell receptor beta chains listed below, sequenced in a study of blood T cells in healthy people across ages. Combining a sample-barcoded 5' primer with a J-beta primer mix, a second PCR ran for 7 to 11 cycles. TCRdb used MiXCR to reprocess the 5' RACE reads, holding one entry per CDR3 protein. The sample lists about 1.4 million distinct CDR3 sequences, approximately 59% occurring once. Sequenced material: blood. The receptors derive from a man in his late teens or twenties in good health.

The chain employs TRBV29-1 and TRBJ2-3; 9 bases map to TRBD1. V gave up 4 bases and J gave up 6 bases; unmatched junction bases: 11. There are 15 residues in the CDR3. Germline V gives CDR1 SQVTM, CDR2 ANQGSEA. CDR3 bases: TGCAGCGTTGTATCGGACAGGGGACGAAGGGATACGCAGTATTTT. The encoded protein is CSVVSDRGRRDTQYF.

This rearrangement joins TRBV10-3 to TRBJ1-1; TRBD1 might be the D (5 bases). CDR1 and CDR2 (germline): ENHRY, SYGVKD. Trimming took off 2 bases at V and 0 bases at J, with 7 bases between the two ends. This CDR3 has 14 residues. The DNA of the CDR3 is TGTGCCATCAGTGAGGAGGGGTTGAACACTGAAGCTTTCTTT. Encoded protein: CAISEEGLNTEAFF.

V is TRBV28 and J is TRBJ2-3; D is unresolved. V lost 7 bases to trimming and J lost 1 base, with 12 bases between them. CDR3 size: 14 residues. The germline gives CDR1 MDHEN, CDR2 SYDVKM. In DNA form, the CDR3 reads TGTGCCAGCACACACCAGTGGGGCACAGATACGCAGTATTTT. This translates into CASTHQWGTDTQYF.

The J gene is TRBJ2-1, the V gene TRBV20-1, with 7 positions matching TRBD2. V lost 2 bases to trimming and J lost 3 bases; unmatched junction nucleotides: 4. Germline assignment: CDR1 DFQATT and CDR2 SNEGSKA (reference sequence). CDR3 length equals 14 residues. CDR3 nucleotides: TGCAGTGCTAGATCAAGGACTAGCTACAATGAGCAGTTCTTC. Translated: CSARSRTSYNEQFF.

To note about this clonotype: This is likely a read error, given that the CDR3 carries no conserved phenylalanine or tryptophan at its end. The chain recombines TRBV10-1 with TRBJ2-1; the D gene could be TRBD1 or TRBD2 (5 bases each). From germline, CDR1 is WNHNN and CDR2 SYGVQD (reference sequence). Trimming removed 5 bases from V and 4 bases from J, with 18 bases in between. CDR3 size: 16 residues. In DNA, the CDR3 is TGCGCCAGCAGTTCCTCCGGGACGAGCGGTTACAATGAGCAGTTCTCC. The encoded protein is CASSSSGTSGYNEQFS.

The chain is built from TRBV29-1 and TRBJ2-4; the D gene is possibly TRBD1 (5 bases). The J call may be mistaken, given a closer DNA end match to TRBJ2-7. CDR1 is SQVTM and CDR2 is ANQGSEA in the germline V gene. The CDR3 sequence is 13 residues long. CDR3 in amino acids: CSVETGDGGEQYF. Written as DNA, the CDR3 is TGCAGCGTTGAAACAGGCGACGGCGGCGAGCAGTACTTC.

V is TRBV10-3 and J is TRBJ2-3; TRBD2 agrees at 12 bases. CDR3 length: 19 amino acids. Germline V gene data show CDR1 as ENHRY and CDR2 as SYGVKD. Trimming cost V 0 bases and J 0 bases; bases outside gene matches: 7. The CDR3 bases are TGTGCCATCAGTGAGTCGTCCCTAGCGGGGGGGCTTAGCACAGATACGCAGTATTTT. Translation gives CAISESSLAGGLSTDTQYF.

The chain employs TRBV4-1 and TRBJ1-4; 10 nucleotides agree with TRBD1. Germline V gene sequence: CDR1 MGHRA, CDR2 YSYEKL. The CDR3 extends over 17 amino acids. J was trimmed by 2 bases and V by 1 base; bases with no gene match: 4. CDR3 loop: CASSQGDRGPTNEKLFF. CDR3 bases: TGCGCCAGCAGCCAAGGAGACAGGGGGCCCACTAATGAAAAACTGTTTTTT.

The DNA for the CDR3 is TGTGCCACCAGTGATTTCGACGGGACAGGGGGTCCCAATGAGCAGTTCTTC. Translating gives CATSDFDGTGGPNEQFF. The chain combines TRBV24-1 with TRBJ2-1, with 11 bases identical to TRBD1. V gave up 1 base and J gave up 6 bases; unmatched junction bases: 7. This CDR3 contains 17 residues. Germline CDR1 reads KGHDR; CDR2 reads SFDVKD.

J is TRBJ2-4 and V is TRBV20-1; D possibly corresponds to TRBD1 (5 bases). Germline CDR1 and CDR2: DFQATT and SNEGSKA (reference sequence). This CDR3 has 15 amino acids. V lost 0 bases and J 8 bases, leaving 17 bases between the germline ends. CDR3 in amino acids: CSARDPGPALDIQYF. The DNA of the CDR3 is TGCAGTGCTAGAGATCCAGGGCCCGCTCTAGACATTCAGTACTTC.

This clonotype was observed a single time. The chain joins TRBV7-2 to TRBJ2-5; TRBD1 aligns across 8 bases. The assigned J gene may be wrong: the sequence end matches TRBJ2-7 better. In germline, CDR1 is SGHTA, CDR2 FQGNSA. The CDR3 spans 16 residues. The CDR3 sequence is CASSLDAGGYFYEQYF. The CDR3 DNA follows: TGTGCCAGCAGCTTAGACGCAGGGGGCTATTTCTACGAGCAGTACTTC.

The gene calls are TRBV20-1 and TRBJ2-2; possibly TRBD1 for D (6 bases). This CDR3 spans 16 amino acids. The V gene lost 1 base and the J gene lost 5 bases, with 17 bases spanning the gap. The germline V gene has CDR1 DFQATT and CDR2 SNEGSKA (reference sequence). CDR3 loop: CSARGPGAAQTGELFF. The CDR3 DNA reads as TGCAGTGCTAGAGGCCCAGGGGCAGCGCAAACCGGGGAGCTGTTTTTT.

The chain uses TRBV7-2 and TRBJ2-7, with 8 nucleotides matching TRBD2. There are 15 residues in the CDR3. J lost 3 bases, V lost 4 bases, and 8 bases had no gene match. The germline V gene encodes CDR1 SGHTA and CDR2 FQGNSA. CDR3 sequence reads: CASSSTAGGGYEQYF. CDR3 DNA: TGTGCCAGCAGCTCCACGGCGGGAGGTGGCTACGAGCAGTACTTC.

The rearrangement joins TRBV9 to TRBJ2-7; 10 bases align to TRBD1. Germline values: CDR1 SGDLS, CDR2 YYNGEE. The CDR3 has 14 residues. With 3 bases clipped from V and 3 bases from J, the junction kept 3 bases outside the gene matches. CDR3: CASSATGGGYEQYF. The DNA of the CDR3 is TGTGCCAGCAGCGCGACAGGGGGCGGCTACGAGCAGTACTTC.

The genes are TRBV28 and TRBJ2-7, with TRBD1 as a possible D gene (5 bases). Trimming removed 6 bases at V and 3 bases at J, with 18 bases between. CDR1 and CDR2 from the germline V gene are MDHEN and SYDVKM. This CDR3 comprises 15 residues. The CDR3 DNA sequence: TGTGCCAGCAGGGGCTCAGACAGACCCTTCTACGAGCAGTACTTC. Protein product: CASRGSDRPFYEQYF.

The J gene is TRBJ2-5, the V gene TRBV5-1; 9 bases map to TRBD1. After removal of 1 base from V and 3 bases from J, the junction contained 16 bases not matched to a gene. CDR1 SGHRS and CDR2 YFSETQ come from the germline V gene. The CDR3 consists of 19 residues. The CDR3 nucleotides read TGCGCCAGCAGCTTGAATGTAGGGGCTCTGGGACAGGGAAAAGAGACCCAGTACTTC. Its protein product is CASSLNVGALGQGKETQYF.

Of note for this clonotype: The junction differs from germline at one of its ends, possibly a read error. The chain couples TRBV7-6 to TRBJ2-5; the match to TRBD1 covers 7 bases. The CDR3 has 16 amino acids. From germline, CDR1 is SGHVS and CDR2 FNYEAQ. The CDR3 DNA reads TGTGCCAGCAGTTTAGGCATCCTGACAGGGATGGAGACCCAGTACTTC. Translation gives CASSLGILTGMETQYF.

This chain uses TRBV5-6 with TRBJ1-2; TRBD1 aligns across 7 bases. The CDR3 is 14 amino acids. Trimming at V came to 4 bases and at J to 4 bases, leaving 7 bases not matched to a gene. In germline, CDR1 is SGHDT, CDR2 YYEEEE. The CDR3, as DNA: TGTGCCAGCAGCCCAACAGGGGTGGTCTATGGCTACACCTTC. As protein: CASSPTGVVYGYTF. The whole variable domain, remainder taken from reference TRBV5-6 and TRBJ1-2, is DAGVTQSPTHLIKTRGQQVTLRCSPKSGHDTVSWYQQALGQGPQFIFQYYEEEERQRGNFPDRFSGHQFPNYSSELNVNALLLGDSALYLCASSPTGVVYGYTFGSGTRLTVV.

This sequence joins TRBV29-1 and TRBJ1-2; TRBD1 might be the D (5 bases). The CDR3 totals 14 residues. V lost 6 bases to trimming and J lost 8 bases, with 22 bases between them. Germline CDR1 and CDR2: SQVTM and ANQGSEA. In DNA, the CDR3 is TGCAGCGTAGGATTGGGGCAGGCCGCGGAAGGCTACACCTTC. Encoded protein: CSVGLGQAAEGYTF.

This clonotype was seen just once. The V call is TRBV10-3, the J call TRBJ2-5; a possible D gene is TRBD2 (5 bases). Germline CDR1 reads ENHRY; CDR2 reads SYGVKD. With 6 bases removed from V and 0 bases from J, the gap between germline ends came to 11 bases. CDR3 size: 14 residues. The DNA of the CDR3 is TGTGCCATCAGAGAGGGCCCGTACCAAGAGACCCAGTACTTC. This encodes CAIREGPYQETQYF.

This clonotype was counted only a few times. The J gene is TRBJ2-7, the V gene TRBV7-8, with 8 bases that match TRBD2. V shed 4 bases, J shed 0 bases, and the junction held 8 bases outside the gene matches. Germline CDR1 reads SGHVS; CDR2 reads FQNEAQ. CDR3 length: 16 amino acids. Here the CDR3 DNA reads TGTGCCAGCAGCTCCCCCGGGCGGGAGGACTCCTACGAGCAGTACTTC. Amino acids: CASSSPGREDSYEQYF.

V and J are TRBV10-3 and TRBJ2-7; D might be TRBD2 (6 bases). This CDR3 region has 15 residues. Germline V lookup: CDR1 ENHRY, CDR2 SYGVKD. Deletions cut 0 bases from V and 3 bases from J, with 12 bases between. CDR3 coding DNA: TGTGCCATCAGTGAGTCAAGGAGGGAAGGCTACGAGCAGTACTTC. Translating gives CAISESRREGYEQYF.

The chain combines TRBV20-1 with TRBJ2-1; 8 bases agree with TRBD1. Germline V gives CDR1 DFQATT, CDR2 SNEGSKA (reference sequence). Losses at the gene ends were 0 bases for V and 7 bases for J; bases not matched to a gene: 8. The CDR3 is 15 amino acids. The CDR3 reads CSAREGRGRKNEQFF. CDR3 DNA: TGCAGTGCTAGAGAGGGCAGGGGGCGAAAGAATGAGCAGTTCTTC.

The rearrangement links TRBV28 to TRBJ2-2, with 7 bases identical to TRBD2. The CDR3 spans 15 residues. V was clipped by 1 base and J by 5 bases; unmatched bases: 4. In germline, CDR1 is MDHEN, CDR2 SYDVKM. CDR3 coding DNA: TGTGCCAGCAGTTTATCGATGGGGGGGACCGGGGAGCTGTTTTTT. Its translation is CASSLSMGGTGELFF.

The V call is TRBV28, the J call TRBJ2-4, with 8 bases matching TRBD2. Trimming cost V 5 bases and J 4 bases; bases outside gene matches: 7. The CDR3 is 15 amino acids. Germline CDR1 MDHEN, CDR2 SYDVKM. This CDR3 reads CASSLPPGGKNIQYF. CDR3 coding DNA: TGTGCCAGCAGTCTGCCCCCGGGGGGGAAAAACATTCAGTACTTC. Looking up the rest from reference TRBV28 and TRBJ2-4 gives the full variable domain: DVKVTQSSRYLVKRTGEKVFLECVQDMDHENMFWYRQDPGLGLRLIYFSYDVKMKEKGDIPEGYSVSREKKERFSLILESASTNQTSMYLCASSLPPGGKNIQYFGAGTRLSVL.

J is TRBJ2-7 and V is TRBV25-1; D might be TRBD2 (5 bases). This CDR3 spans 13 amino acids. V shed 1 base and J shed 5 bases, with 9 bases lying between them. Germline V gene lookup returns CDR1 MGHDK and CDR2 SYGVNS. CDR3 region: CASSEFEGHEQYF. Here the CDR3 DNA reads TGTGCCAGCAGTGAATTCGAGGGCCACGAGCAGTACTTC.

This clonotype was seen just once. J is TRBJ1-2 and V is TRBV20-1; D not certain. The CDR3 contains 12 residues. Trimming cost V 5 bases and J 7 bases, with 14 bases left between them. Germline CDR1 reads DFQATT; CDR2 reads SNEGSKA (reference sequence). CDR3 sequence: CSAGMGLGGYTF. The CDR3 DNA sequence: TGCAGTGCTGGAATGGGGTTGGGTGGCTACACCTTC.

The chain links TRBV9 to TRBJ2-5, with D hard to call. In germline, CDR1 is SGDLS, CDR2 YYNGEE. The germline V and J ends were trimmed by 0 bases and 11 bases, with 17 bases remaining between them. The CDR3 runs 14 residues. CDR3 sequence (DNA): TGTGCCAGCAGCGTAGACGGAAGGGTCGATGAGCAGTACTTC. Translating gives CASSVDGRVDEQYF.

This sequence joins TRBV6-1 and TRBJ2-7; D assignment may be TRBD1 or TRBD2 (6 bases each). Germline V CDR1 and CDR2: MNHNS, SASEGT. Deletions cut 6 bases from V and 6 bases from J, with 18 bases between. The CDR3 totals 14 residues. The CDR3 nucleotides read TGTGCCAGCAGAACAGGGAGGTACGCAGGCGAGCAGTACTTC. Protein product: CASRTGRYAGEQYF.

The chain combines TRBV27 with TRBJ2-5; maybe TRBD1 (6 bases). Germline loops: CDR1 MNHEY, CDR2 SMNVEV (reference sequence). Deletions cut 4 bases from V and 0 bases from J, with 9 bases between. The CDR3 totals 14 residues. Written as DNA, the CDR3 is TGTGCCAGCAGTTCTCGGGACAACCAAGAGACCCAGTACTTC. This sequence encodes CASSSRDNQETQYF.

The chain carries TRBV6-6 and TRBJ1-1; D might be TRBD1 (5 bases). In germline, CDR1 is MNHNY, CDR2 SVGAGI (reference sequence). Trimming took off 0 bases at V and 0 bases at J, with 14 bases between the two ends. The CDR3 spans 17 residues. This CDR3 reads CASSYSTLGDMNTEAFF. The DNA for the CDR3 is TGTGCCAGCAGTTACTCAACCCTGGGGGATATGAACACTGAAGCTTTCTTT.